These T cell receptor beta chains were read from a single sample in a study of shared clonotypes between healthy human individuals. The protocol was immunoSEQ multiplex PCR, while the TCRdb copy is restricted to in-frame clones and leaves out a portion. The sample carries some 2 million clones, approximately 94% recorded once. Sequenced: naive CD8+ T cells sorted from blood. These receptors all come from a man younger than 35 in good health. CDR3s include the opening cysteine and the closing phenylalanine or tryptophan. Fields, in order: D gene, clone size, V gene, J gene, CDR3 protein, CDR3 DNA. The D gene is left open where the match is weak. A clone size is listed for some rows: how often the clone was seen (once, few, many), or a class if it is expanded.

.	.	TRBV9	TRBJ2-7	CASSVAGSSGNEQYF	TGTGCCAGCAGCGTAGCAGGGTCCTCGGGCAACGAGCAGTACTTC
.	.	TRBV13	TRBJ2-5	CASSLREVQETQYF	TGTGCCAGCAGCTTAAGGGAGGTGCAAGAGACCCAGTACTTC
TRBD1	.	TRBV5-1	TRBJ2-7	CASSPTAGTGAYEQYF	TGCGCCAGCAGCCCTACAGCCGGGACAGGGGCCTACGAGCAGTACTTC
.	once	TRBV6-1	TRBJ2-2	CASRVGGDTGELFF	TGTGCCAGCAGGGTAGGGGGTGACACCGGGGAGCTGTTTTTT
.	.	TRBV29-1	TRBJ2-1	CSVEGVARGTDEQFF	TGCAGCGTTGAAGGGGTTGCGCGGGGCACAGATGAGCAGTTCTTC
TRBD2	.	TRBV5-1	TRBJ2-5	CASSFLERESPETQYF	TGCGCCAGCAGCTTTTTAGAGCGGGAGAGCCCAGAGACCCAGTACTTC
.	.	TRBV4-1	TRBJ2-1	CASSQEQHSSYNEQFF	TGCGCCAGCAGCCAGGAACAACATAGCTCCTACAATGAGCAGTTCTTC
.	.	TRBV7-7	TRBJ1-2	CASRKLRGAKKGYTF	TGTGCTAGCAGAAAGCTCCGGGGGGCAAAGAAAGGCTACACCTTC
.	.	TRBV27	TRBJ1-6	CASSYTGLGSPLHF	TGTGCCAGCAGTTACACAGGGTTGGGTTCACCCCTCCACTTT
.	.	TRBV9	TRBJ2-5	CASSPEAQETQYF	TGTGCCAGCAGCCCCGAGGCCCAAGAGACCCAGTACTTC
.	.	TRBV6-1	TRBJ1-1	CASSDWRSMNTEAFF	TGTGCCAGCAGTGATTGGAGATCAATGAACACTGAAGCTTTCTTT
.	.	TRBV10-3	TRBJ2-7	CAISETESNYEQYF	TGTGCCATCAGTGAAACGGAGAGCAACTACGAGCAGTACTTC
.	.	TRBV29-1	TRBJ2-7	CSVEDHNGGNGYEQYF	TGCAGCGTTGAAGATCATAACGGAGGGAATGGTTACGAGCAGTACTTC
.	.	TRBV27	TRBJ2-7	CASSFFSGPYEQYF	TGTGCCAGCAGTTTTTTTAGCGGCCCCTACGAGCAGTACTTC
.	.	TRBV19	TRBJ1-6	CASSPYNSPLHF	TGTGCCAGTAGCCCCTATAATTCACCCCTCCACTTT
TRBD1	.	TRBV7-8	TRBJ1-4	CASRDRGHEKLFF	TGTGCCAGCAGGGACAGGGGACATGAAAAACTGTTTTTT
.	.	TRBV6-5	TRBJ2-5	CASSVEAPSETQYF	TGTGCCAGCAGTGTGGAGGCCCCGTCGGAGACCCAGTACTTC
.	.	TRBV5-5	TRBJ1-2	CASSLPGEDYGYTF	TGTGCCAGCAGCTTGCCGGGGGAAGACTATGGCTACACCTTC
TRBD1	.	TRBV27	TRBJ2-2	CASSAITGTGVSGELFF	TGTGCCAGCAGCGCGATCACCGGGACAGGGGTATCCGGGGAGCTGTTTTTT
TRBD2	.	TRBV11-2	TRBJ2-3	CASSLEIAGASTDTQYF	TGTGCCAGCAGCTTAGAAATAGCGGGAGCTAGCACAGATACGCAGTATTTT
.	.	TRBV4-1	TRBJ2-7	CASSLEGVTYEQYF	TGCGCCAGCAGCTTGGAGGGGGTCACCTACGAGCAGTACTTC
.	.	TRBV13	TRBJ1-1	CASSLGPGSHTEAFF	TGTGCCAGCAGCTTAGGCCCGGGGAGCCACACTGAAGCTTTCTTT
TRBD1	.	TRBV4-1	TRBJ1-4	CASSLLLTGGEKLFF	TGCGCCAGCAGCCTCCTTCTAACAGGGGGGGAAAAACTGTTTTTT
.	.	TRBV2	TRBJ2-1	CASSGVGYNEQFF	TGTGCCAGCAGTGGGGTCGGGTACAATGAGCAGTTCTTC
TRBD1	.	TRBV6-5	TRBJ1-1	CASLEVQGLTEAFF	TGTGCCAGCCTCGAGGTACAGGGGCTGACTGAAGCTTTCTTT
.	.	TRBV9	TRBJ1-2	CASSPAANF	TGTGCCAGCAGCCCAGCCGCTAACTTC
.	.	TRBV2	TRBJ2-5	CASSSYDRLQETQYF	TGTGCCAGCAGTTCATATGACAGGCTACAAGAGACCCAGTACTTC
.	.	TRBV11-2	TRBJ2-7	CASSFPEAYEQYF	TGTGCCAGCAGCTTTCCCGAGGCCTACGAGCAGTACTTC
.	.	TRBV4-1	TRBJ2-7	CASSQDTLAGYEQYF	TGCGCCAGCAGCCAAGACACCCTGGCGGGGTACGAGCAGTACTTC
.	.	TRBV19	TRBJ2-2	CASSMSPYREATTGELFF	TGTGCCAGTAGTATGTCCCCATACAGGGAGGCGACCACCGGGGAGCTGTTTTTT
.	.	TRBV6-5	TRBJ1-2	CASSTPREGDYGYTF	TGTGCCAGCAGTACCCCCCGGGAGGGAGACTATGGCTACACCTTC
.	.	TRBV4-1	TRBJ2-1	CASSQLPPSPLFHEQFF	TGCGCCAGCAGCCAGCTACCCCCATCCCCCCTCTTCCATGAGCAGTTCTTC
.	.	TRBV2	TRBJ2-1	CASSEGPNEQFF	TGTGCCAGCAGTGAGGGGCCAAATGAGCAGTTCTTC
.	.	TRBV7-2	TRBJ2-7	CASSSWDNSYEQYF	TGTGCCAGCAGCTCGTGGGACAACTCCTACGAGCAGTACTTC
TRBD1	.	TRBV11-1	TRBJ2-1	CASSPGQGISEQFF	TGTGCCAGCAGCCCCGGACAGGGTATAAGTGAGCAGTTCTTC
.	.	TRBV6-5	TRBJ2-7	CASSERQDAYEQYF	TGTGCCAGCAGTGAACGACAGGACGCCTACGAGCAGTACTTC
TRBD1	.	TRBV7-9	TRBJ1-2	CASSPRTDRDYGYTF	TGTGCCAGCAGCCCACGCACGGACAGGGACTATGGCTACACCTTC
TRBD1	.	TRBV29-1	TRBJ2-7	CSVELPGTGSPGYEQYF	TGCAGCGTTGAATTGCCCGGGACAGGGTCCCCGGGCTACGAGCAGTACTTC
.	.	TRBV6-1	TRBJ2-2	CASSVSGPNTGELFF	TGTGCCAGCAGTGTTTCGGGCCCGAACACCGGGGAGCTGTTTTTT
TRBD2	.	TRBV5-6	TRBJ2-1	CASSLVTSGVSYNEQFF	TGTGCCAGCAGCTTGGTTACTAGCGGGGTGTCCTACAATGAGCAGTTCTTC
.	once	TRBV29-1	TRBJ1-2	CSVLEGPPGHGYTF	TGCAGCGTTTTAGAAGGACCCCCAGGACATGGCTACACCTTC
.	.	TRBV27	TRBJ2-7	CASSIYRESSHEQYF	TGTGCCAGCAGTATCTACAGGGAGTCGTCCCACGAGCAGTACTTC
.	.	TRBV4-1	TRBJ1-5	CASSQVKSQPQHF	TGCGCCAGCAGCCAAGTGAAGTCTCAGCCCCAGCATTTT
.	once	TRBV5-8	TRBJ1-5	CASSLYQSNQPQHF	TGTGCCAGCAGCTTGTACCAAAGCAATCAGCCCCAGCATTTT
.	.	TRBV7-9	TRBJ2-3	CATEDEARWTQYF	TGTGCCACAGAGGACGAGGCCCGATGGACGCAGTATTTT
.	.	TRBV5-1	TRBJ1-4	CASSPGTTGTDGLFF	TGCGCCAGCAGCCCCGGGACAACCGGGACCGACGGACTGTTTTTT
.	.	TRBV19	TRBJ2-7	CASSIGDGSVYEQYF	TGTGCCAGTAGTATAGGGGACGGGAGCGTTTACGAGCAGTACTTC
.	.	TRBV11-2	TRBJ2-1	CASSLERAGEQFF	TGTGCCAGCAGCTTAGAACGGGCGGGGGAGCAGTTCTTC
.	.	TRBV4-3	TRBJ2-3	CASSQDWVQDLSTDTQYF	TGCGCCAGCAGCCAAGATTGGGTTCAGGATTTGAGCACAGATACGCAGTATTTT
TRBD2	.	TRBV7-8	TRBJ2-7	CASSLVSTSGVSYEQYF	TGTGCCAGCAGCCTCGTATCCACTAGCGGGGTTTCCTACGAGCAGTACTTC
TRBD1	once	TRBV2	TRBJ1-1	CASSEGQGASEGEAFF	TGTGCCAGCAGTGAAGGGCAGGGGGCCTCGGAGGGTGAAGCTTTCTTT
TRBD1	few	TRBV28	TRBJ1-4	CASSSQGAGEKLFF	TGTGCCAGCAGTTCTCAGGGGGCGGGTGAAAAACTGTTTTTT
TRBD2	.	TRBV7-9	TRBJ2-7	CASSPPGLAGESQYF	TGTGCCAGCAGCCCCCCGGGACTAGCGGGAGAGAGTCAGTACTTC